This is a list of T cell receptor beta chains from one sample in a study of T cells in localized non-small cell lung cancer. The protocol was immunoSEQ multiplex PCR, while the TCRdb copy is restricted to in-frame clones and leaves out a portion. Of tens of thousands of clones listed, roughly 80% are singletons. This material consisted of peripheral blood, taken before any cancer treatment. The origin of the receptors is a male donor aged 60 or over with stage III squamous cell lung carcinoma. The CDR3 runs from the conserved cysteine through the conserved F or W. D genes are given only for firm matches. Size is stated for part of the rows, as once, few or many counts, or as a class when the clone is expanded.

abundance | d_gene | j_gene | v_gene | CDR3nt | CDR3aa
NA | TRBD2 | TRBJ2-3 | TRBV4-1 | TGCGCCAGCAGCCAAGCGGGGGGGTTCACAGATACGCAGTATTTT | CASSQAGGFTDTQYF
NA | NA | TRBJ2-3 | TRBV9 | TGTGCCAGCAGCGTAGGGGGGACAGATACGCAGTATTTT | CASSVGGTDTQYF
NA | NA | TRBJ2-1 | TRBV10-2 | TGCGCCAGCAGTGAGATACCGTACAATGAGCAGTTCTTC | CASSEIPYNEQFF
NA | NA | TRBJ1-2 | TRBV29-1 | TGCAGCGTTGAAGACAGGGGTGGAGGCTACACCTTC | CSVEDRGGGYTF
NA | TRBD2 | TRBJ2-7 | TRBV15 | TGTGCCACCAGCAGAGATCAAGCGGGAGGGCCCGAGCAGTACTTC | CATSRDQAGGPEQYF
NA | TRBD2 | TRBJ2-1 | TRBV11-1 | TGTGCCAGCAGCTTAGCGCGGAGCGGGGCATCCTACAATGAGCAGTTCTTC | CASSLARSGASYNEQFF
NA | NA | TRBJ2-5 | TRBV11-3 | TGTGCCAGCAGCTTATTTGGGGAGACCCAGTACTTC | CASSLFGETQYF
NA | TRBD1 | TRBJ2-1 | TRBV11-2 | TGTGCCAGCAGCTCGGAACAGGGGACCCTTATCAATGAGCAGTTCTTC | CASSSEQGTLINEQFF
NA | NA | TRBJ1-1 | TRBV18 | TGTGCCAGCTCAGCTAGTTTGGACGGCACTGAAGCTTTCTTT | CASSASLDGTEAFF
NA | TRBD1 | TRBJ1-1 | TRBV19 | TGTGCCAGTAGTAAGGAGGGGGCGGGCACTGAAGCTTTCTTT | CASSKEGAGTEAFF
NA | NA | TRBJ2-5 | TRBV7-9 | TGTGCCAGCAGCTTCGCCACACTCCAAGAGACCCAGTACTTC | CASSFATLQETQYF
NA | NA | TRBJ2-7 | TRBV29-1 | TGCAGCGCTGGTCCGGGACTGTCAGGCTACGAGCAGTACTTC | CSAGPGLSGYEQYF
NA | NA | TRBJ1-5 | TRBV19 | TGTGCCGCCGGGGAAAGGGGGGACCAGCCCCAGCATTTT | CAAGERGDQPQHF
NA | TRBD2 | TRBJ2-7 | TRBV5-1 | TGCGCCAGCAGCTTGTCGGGGGGCTCCTACGAGCAGTACTTC | CASSLSGGSYEQYF
NA | NA | TRBJ2-7 | TRBV5-1 | TGCGCCAGCAGCTTGGCCGTCTCCTACGAGCAGTACTTC | CASSLAVSYEQYF
NA | NA | TRBJ2-1 | TRBV7-2 | TGTGCCAGCAGCTTAGGAGCGCCTAATGAGCAGTTCTTC | CASSLGAPNEQFF
NA | TRBD2 | TRBJ2-1 | TRBV5-4 | TGTGCCAGCAGCTTTTACGCTAGCGGGAGAACCCCCTACAATGAGCAGTTCTTC | CASSFYASGRTPYNEQFF
NA | NA | TRBJ2-2 | TRBV18 | TGTGCCAGCACAAAGAGGGTTGAAACCGGGGAGCTGTTTTTT | CASTKRVETGELFF
few | NA | TRBJ2-6 | TRBV18 | TGTGCCAGCTCACCGGCACTCTCTGGGGCCAACGTCCTGACTTTC | CASSPALSGANVLTF
NA | NA | TRBJ1-6 | TRBV6-5 | TGTGCCAGCAGAGTCGGGGGTTTGAATTCACCCCTCCACTTT | CASRVGGLNSPLHF
once | NA | TRBJ2-3 | TRBV5-1 | TGCGCCAGCAGCCAAACAGATACGCAGTATTTT | CASSQTDTQYF
NA | TRBD1 | TRBJ2-3 | TRBV5-4 | TGTGCCAGCAGCTCGACAGGGGGCGCGACAGATACGCAGTATTTT | CASSSTGGATDTQYF
NA | NA | TRBJ2-3 | TRBV11-3 | TGTGCCAGCAGCTTAGATGAGGGTGAAACGCAGTATTTT | CASSLDEGETQYF
once | TRBD1 | TRBJ1-1 | TRBV28 | TGTGCCAGCAGTTACGACAGGGAACAGAACACTGAAGCTTTCTTT | CASSYDREQNTEAFF
NA | TRBD1 | TRBJ2-5 | TRBV29-1 | TGCAGCGTTGGTTGGGACAGAAAAGAGACCCAGTACTTC | CSVGWDRKETQYF
NA | TRBD1 | TRBJ2-7 | TRBV6-5 | TGTGCCAGCAGTTACGGGACAGCTTCCTACGAGCAGTACTTC | CASSYGTASYEQYF
NA | NA | TRBJ2-1 | TRBV19 | TGTGCCAGTATGCGGTCTGGACGAAGCAATGAGCAGTTCTTC | CASMRSGRSNEQFF
NA | TRBD1 | TRBJ1-2 | TRBV6-5 | TGTGCCAGCAGACAGGGGGCAGACTATGGCTACACCTTC | CASRQGADYGYTF
NA | NA | TRBJ1-1 | TRBV19 | TGTGCCAGTAACCATAGAGGGGGTACTGAAGCTTTCTTT | CASNHRGGTEAFF
NA | TRBD1 | TRBJ1-1 | TRBV6-1 | TGTGCCAGCAGTCCGGGACAGGGCTACACTGAAGCTTTCTTT | CASSPGQGYTEAFF
NA | TRBD2 | TRBJ2-3 | TRBV15 | TGTGCCACCAGCGGGACTAGCGGGGGGGCATTTGCCGATACGCAGTATTTT | CATSGTSGGAFADTQYF
NA | NA | TRBJ2-5 | TRBV5-4 | TGTGCCAGCAGCTTGGCCCGAGTAAAGACCCAGTACTTC | CASSLARVKTQYF
once | NA | TRBJ2-1 | TRBV6-1 | TGTGCCAGCAGGAAGGACGGGAGCTCCTACAATGAGCAGTTCTTC | CASRKDGSSYNEQFF
NA | NA | TRBJ1-3 | TRBV6-6 | TGTGCCAGCAGCAGGACAGAAATAGGAAACACCATATATTTT | CASSRTEIGNTIYF
NA | NA | TRBJ1-5 | TRBV6-1 | TGTGCCAGCGCTTTTGAACACACCAATCAGCCCCAGCATTTT | CASAFEHTNQPQHF
NA | NA | TRBJ1-5 | TRBV11-2 | TGTGCCAGCAGCCCGACAGGTAACAATCAGCCCCAGCATTTT | CASSPTGNNQPQHF
NA | TRBD1 | TRBJ2-2 | TRBV5-1 | TGCGCCAGCAGCCCGGGACAGTTACGTGGCACCGGGGAGCTGTTTTTT | CASSPGQLRGTGELFF
NA | NA | TRBJ2-7 | TRBV7-2 | TGTGCCAGCAGCTTATCTAGCAGACCCTACGAGCAGTACTTC | CASSLSSRPYEQYF
NA | NA | TRBJ2-3 | TRBV7-9 | TGTGCCAGCAGCTCAGAGGTTGAGGCTAGCAGGACAGATACGCAGTATTTT | CASSSEVEASRTDTQYF
NA | NA | TRBJ1-2 | TRBV10-3 | TGTGCCATCAGTGAGTCTGGGGGTAACTATGGCTACACCTTC | CAISESGGNYGYTF
once | NA | TRBJ1-2 | TRBV30 | TGTGCCTGGAGTGTACTCGGCGGCCCAGGGGATGGCTACACCTTC | CAWSVLGGPGDGYTF
NA | NA | TRBJ1-1 | TRBV27 | TGTGCCAGCAGTTTATCGTTCCAGGGGAACACTGAAGCTTTCTTT | CASSLSFQGNTEAFF
NA | NA | TRBJ1-5 | TRBV9 | TGTGCCAGCAGCGAAGACGGGAATCAGCCCCAGCATTTT | CASSEDGNQPQHF
NA | TRBD2 | TRBJ2-2 | TRBV10-3 | TGTGCCATCAGCACTAGCGGGAGAAGTAACGGGGAGCTGTTTTTT | CAISTSGRSNGELFF
NA | TRBD1 | TRBJ1-1 | TRBV30 | TGTGCCTGGAACAGACAGGGGCCCGGCACTGAAGCTTTCTTT | CAWNRQGPGTEAFF
NA | TRBD2 | TRBJ2-1 | TRBV18 | TGTGCCAGCTCACCACGGCTAGCGGACAATGAGCAGTTCTTC | CASSPRLADNEQFF
NA | TRBD1 | TRBJ1-2 | TRBV5-1 | TGCGCCAGCAGCACCAAGGGACAGAACTATGGCTACACCTTC | CASSTKGQNYGYTF
few | NA | TRBJ2-7 | TRBV6-6 | TGTGCCAGCAGTTCGGGAACCTACGAGCAGTACTTC | CASSSGTYEQYF
NA | NA | TRBJ2-3 | TRBV4-1 | TGCGCCAGCAGCCAAGATCGCAGGACCACAGATACGCAGTATTTT | CASSQDRRTTDTQYF
NA | TRBD1 | TRBJ2-7 | TRBV6-1 | TGTGCCAGCACAGGGACAGTGATAACCTACGAGCAGTACTTC | CASTGTVITYEQYF
NA | NA | TRBJ1-4 | TRBV18 | TGTGCCAGCTCGCCGAGGGGCCTGGAGAAAGAAAAACTGTTTTTT | CASSPRGLEKEKLFF
NA | NA | TRBJ2-1 | TRBV5-1 | TGCGCCAGCAGCCCTCAGGCCCCCTACAATGAGCAGTTCTTC | CASSPQAPYNEQFF